A single sample is the source of the 30 T cell receptor beta chains below, sequenced in a study of T cell repertoires in ileal Crohn's disease. Sequencing used immunoSEQ multiplex PCR; TCRdb keeps in-frame clones, though not all of them. There are thousands of clones in the sample; around four fifths occur only once, and 12% lies in the top ten. What was sequenced was ileal tissue. The receptors were gathered from an adult with Crohn's disease.

J is TRBJ1-4 and V is TRBV5-6; D unresolved. V shed 6 bases and J shed 6 bases, with 9 bases lying between them. Germline V lookup: CDR1 SGHDT, CDR2 YYEEEE. The CDR3 extends over 12 amino acids. CDR3 DNA sequence: TGTGCCAGCACACACATGGATGAAAAACTGTTTTTT. Its translation is CASTHMDEKLFF.

This clone has a single count. This specimen includes other DNA sequences encoding the same CDR3. This chain joins TRBV5-4 and TRBJ2-6; TRBD1 might be the D (5 bases). V was shortened by 0 bases and J by 2 bases, with 12 bases between the two germline ends. The CDR3 extends over 17 amino acids. Germline V lookup: CDR1 SGHNT, CDR2 YYREEE (reference sequence). CDR3 bases: TGTGCCAGCAGCTTGGACAGGCAGATTACTGGGGCCAACGTCCTGACTTTC. It codes for CASSLDRQITGANVLTF.

This CDR3 reads CASTRDRVEKLFF. The CDR3 nucleotides read TGTGCCAGCACCAGAGACAGGGTTGAAAAACTGTTTTTT. This sequence joins TRBV6-1 and TRBJ1-4, with TRBD1 matching 7 bases. Germline CDR1 is MNHNS and CDR2 is SASEGT. This CDR3 region has 13 residues. Germline trimming cut 7 bases from V and 7 bases from J; bases unmatched to any gene: 6.

This clone is a singleton in its sample. The chain joins TRBV11-2 to TRBJ2-7, with no clear D. Germline V gene lookup returns CDR1 SGHAT and CDR2 FQNNGV. CDR3 length equals 13 residues. V was clipped by 3 bases and J by 4 bases, with 10 bases between them. CDR3 amino acids: CASSLVPTYEQYF. The CDR3 DNA follows: TGTGCCAGCAGCTTGGTTCCCACATACGAGCAGTACTTC.

The chain is built from TRBV7-9 and TRBJ1-1; D is uncertain. Germline V gene sequence: CDR1 SEHNR, CDR2 FQNEAQ (reference sequence). V dropped 3 bases and J dropped 4 bases, with 15 bases sitting between them. The CDR3 spans 15 residues. The CDR3 sequence is CASSFIGIEGTEAFF. CDR3 DNA: TGTGCCAGCAGCTTTATCGGGATTGAGGGCACTGAAGCTTTCTTT.

The chain employs TRBV7-6 and TRBJ2-1; 11 bases map to TRBD2. The length of the CDR3 is 18 residues. Per germline, CDR1 SGHVS and CDR2 FNYEAQ. The V gene end was trimmed by 5 bases and the J gene end by 9 bases; junction bases not matched to a gene: 18. The CDR3 loop is CASSAPTLAGGPVGEQFF. CDR3 DNA: TGTGCCAGCAGCGCCCCCACCTTAGCGGGGGGGCCGGTCGGTGAGCAGTTCTTC.

V and J are TRBV6-6 and TRBJ2-7; D is ambiguous. There are 13 residues in the CDR3. V shed 2 bases and J shed 2 bases, with 7 bases lying between them. Germline loops: CDR1 MNHNY, CDR2 SVGAGI (reference sequence). For the CDR3, the DNA is TGTGCCAGCAGTTACCAGGAAACCTACGAGCAGTACTTC. Its protein product is CASSYQETYEQYF.

J is TRBJ2-2 and V is TRBV18; 10 nucleotides align to TRBD1. The CDR3 length is 16 residues. CDR1 and CDR2 (germline): KGHSH, LQKENI. V shed 1 base and J 5 bases; nucleotides not matched to a gene: 4. CDR3 region: CASSPLGTGDTGELFF. The CDR3 DNA sequence: TGTGCCAGCTCACCACTCGGGACAGGGGATACCGGGGAGCTGTTTTTT.

DNA for the CDR3: TGTGCCAGCAGTTTAATAGGGAGAGAGACTGAAGCTTTCTTT. Its translation: CASSLIGRETEAFF. This chain links TRBV28 with TRBJ1-1; D is unresolved. The CDR3 loop spans 14 amino acids. The V gene's germline CDR1 is MDHEN and CDR2 SYDVKM. Trimming stripped 2 bases from V and 5 bases from J, with 12 bases between.

The J gene is TRBJ1-3, the V gene TRBV29-1; perhaps TRBD1 as D (6 bases). With 6 bases removed from V and 7 bases from J, the gap between germline ends came to 10 bases. Germline V gene data show CDR1 as SQVTM and CDR2 as ANQGSEA. The CDR3 spans 11 residues. The CDR3 region is CSVDRSNTIYF. CDR3 nucleotide sequence: TGCAGCGTCGACAGGAGCAACACCATATATTTT.

This clone was recorded a few times. The V gene is TRBV5-1, the J gene TRBJ1-6; tentatively, D is TRBD1 (6 bases). Trimming cost V 4 bases and J 6 bases, with 11 bases left between them. Germline CDR1 is SGHRS and CDR2 is YFSETQ. This CDR3 comprises 14 residues. The CDR3 DNA sequence: TGCGCCAGCAGCATAGGGGGGGTTAATTCACCCCTCCACTTT. Translating it yields CASSIGGVNSPLHF.

The CDR3 reads CASSSTGVGNTIYF. The CDR3 coding sequence is TGCGCCAGCAGCTCTACAGGGGTTGGAAACACCATATATTTT. V gene TRBV5-1 combines with J gene TRBJ1-3; TRBD1 aligns across 7 bases. The V gene's germline CDR1 is SGHRS and CDR2 YFSETQ. The ends lost 3 bases at V and 3 bases at J; junction bases unmatched: 3. The CDR3 has 14 amino acids.

V usage is TRBV4-2 and J usage is TRBJ1-2, with 9 nucleotides matching TRBD1. CDR1 and CDR2 from the germline V gene are LGHNA and YNFKEQ. The CDR3 length is 20 residues. V was clipped by 1 base and J by 4 bases; unmatched bases: 19. DNA for the CDR3: TGTGCCAGCAGCCAAGCCCAGGGTCGTTGGACAGGGGTGGATAGCTATGGCTACACCTTC. Amino acid sequence: CASSQAQGRWTGVDSYGYTF.

V gene TRBV19 combines with J gene TRBJ1-2; 7 nucleotides align to TRBD1. CDR1 LNHDA and CDR2 SQIVND come from the germline V gene (reference sequence). This CDR3 spans 15 amino acids. Trimming cost V 4 bases and J 0 bases; bases outside gene matches: 5. CDR3 sequence (DNA): TGTGCCAGTAGTACTCGGGACAGAACTAACTATGGCTACACCTTC. As protein: CASSTRDRTNYGYTF. Variable domain in full (rest from reference TRBV19 and TRBJ1-2): DGGITQSPKYLFRKEGQNVTLSCEQNLNHDAMYWYRQDPGQGLRLIYYSQIVNDFQKGDIAEGYSVSREKKESFPLTVTSAQKNPTAFYLCASSTRDRTNYGYTFGSGTRLTVV.

This rearrangement joins TRBV5-4 to TRBJ2-1; 7 bases align to TRBD2. Germline-derived CDR1 and CDR2 are SGHNT and YYREEE (reference sequence). The CDR3 has 15 amino acids. V gave up 3 bases and J gave up 8 bases; unmatched junction bases: 11. CDR3 loop: CASSSGLSQIDEQFF. CDR3 nucleotides: TGTGCCAGCAGCTCGGGACTATCCCAAATCGATGAGCAGTTCTTC.

This clone was counted a single time. CDR3 region: CASSSGQGGGELFF. CDR3 bases: TGCGCCAGCAGCTCCGGACAGGGAGGCGGGGAGCTGTTTTTT. The chain joins TRBV5-1 to TRBJ2-2; 8 positions match TRBD1. J gave up 7 bases and V 3 bases, and 5 bases lay outside the gene matches. CDR1 and CDR2 from the germline V gene are SGHRS and YFSETQ. This CDR3 is built from 14 residues.

Sample share makes this clone large. The chain has TRBV6-1 and TRBJ1-3; D ambiguous. The CDR3 runs 15 residues. Germline loops: CDR1 MNHNS, CDR2 SASEGT. V lost 1 base and J lost 0, with 7 bases in between. The CDR3 region has the DNA TGTGCCAGCAGTGAAGTATCAGGCTCTGGAAACACCATATATTTT. Residues: CASSEVSGSGNTIYF.

This chain uses TRBV6-5 with TRBJ1-1, with 8 positions matching TRBD1. The CDR3 length is 15 residues. Germline lookup yields CDR1 MNHEY and CDR2 SVGAGI. V was clipped by 6 bases and J by 1 base; unmatched bases: 7. CDR3 protein: CASSATGARNTEAFF. The CDR3 bases are TGTGCCAGCAGCGCGACAGGGGCAAGGAACACTGAAGCTTTCTTT.

The genes are TRBV6-5 and TRBJ1-2; TRBD1 matches 7 bases. The J segment lost 4 bases and the V segment lost 0 bases, leaving 2 bases of the junction unmatched. Germline lookup yields CDR1 MNHEY and CDR2 SVGAGI. The CDR3 has 14 amino acids. CDR3 bases: TGTGCCAGCAGTTACTCGAGGGACAGCTATGGCTACACCTTC. This encodes CASSYSRDSYGYTF.

The rearrangement uses TRBV5-1 and TRBJ1-1; D possibly corresponds to TRBD1 (5 bases). CDR3 length: 12 residues. Germline V lookup: CDR1 SGHRS, CDR2 YFSETQ. Trimming took 7 bases from V and 3 from J, leaving 10 bases between them. As DNA, the CDR3 is TGCGCCAGCCCGGACACTCACACTGAAGCTTTCTTT. It encodes CASPDTHTEAFF.

This clone was detected only a few times. The DNA for the CDR3 is TGCGCCAGCAGCCCGACTCGGGGCGGGGTCTCCAATGAGCAGTTCTTC. Translated, it gives CASSPTRGGVSNEQFF. The chain recombines TRBV5-1 with TRBJ2-1; a possible D gene is TRBD2 (6 bases). The V end lost 4 bases, the J end lost 6 bases, and 20 bases lay between the germline ends. Germline V gives CDR1 SGHRS, CDR2 YFSETQ. The CDR3 loop spans 16 amino acids.

The sample holds one count of this clone. The chain is built from TRBV27 and TRBJ1-4; D gene uncertain. In germline, CDR1 is MNHEY, CDR2 SMNVEV (reference sequence). Trimming removed 2 bases from V and 8 bases from J, with 9 bases in between. This CDR3 is 13 amino acids long. The CDR3 nucleotides read TGTGCCAGCAGTTTACACGCAACAGAAAAACTGTTTTTT. Protein product: CASSLHATEKLFF. The complete variable domain, with remaining parts taken from reference TRBV27 and TRBJ1-4, reads EAQVTQNPRYLITVTGKKLTVTCSQNMNHEYMSWYRQDPGLGLRQIYYSMNVEVTDKGDVPEGYKVSRKEKRNFPLILESPSPNQTSLYFCASSLHATEKLFFGSGTQLSVL.

V usage is TRBV30 and J usage is TRBJ1-1; D is perhaps TRBD1 (5 bases). The CDR3 is made up of 17 amino acids. From germline, CDR1 is GTSNPN and CDR2 SVGIG (reference sequence). The V gene lost 4 bases and the J gene lost 0 bases, with 21 bases spanning the gap. The CDR3 bases are TGTGCCTGGATAAGGAAAATCGCGGGGGTCATGAACACTGAAGCTTTCTTT. Translating it yields CAWIRKIAGVMNTEAFF. Full variable domain (remainder filled in from reference TRBV30 and TRBJ1-1): SQTIHQWPATLVQPVGSPLSLECTVEGTSNPNLYWYRQAAGRGLQLLFYSVGIGQISSEVPQNLSASRPQDRQFILSSKKLLLSDSGFYLCAWIRKIAGVMNTEAFFGQGTRLTVV.

This rearrangement joins TRBV11-2 to TRBJ1-2; TRBD1 aligns across 7 bases. The germline gives CDR1 SGHAT, CDR2 FQNNGV. The CDR3 consists of 13 residues. The V segment lost 3 bases and the J segment 4 bases; nucleotides outside the gene matches: 2. The chain's CDR3 is CASSFGTVYGYTF. For the CDR3, the DNA is TGTGCCAGCAGCTTCGGGACAGTCTATGGCTACACCTTC. Complete variable domain (other parts from reference TRBV11-2 and TRBJ1-2): EAGVAQSPRYKIIEKRQSVAFWCNPISGHATLYWYQQILGQGPKLLIQFQNNGVVDDSQLPKDRFSAERLKGVDSTLKIQPAKLEDSAVYLCASSFGTVYGYTFGSGTRLTVV.

The chain links TRBV4-2 to TRBJ1-3, with TRBD1 as a possible D gene (6 bases). The germline V gene encodes CDR1 LGHNA and CDR2 YNFKEQ. Trimming stripped 0 bases from V and 0 bases from J, with 12 bases between. This CDR3 spans 17 amino acids. CDR3 sequence (DNA): TGTGCCAGCAGCCAAGAGTGGACAGCCAGCTCTGGAAACACCATATATTTT. Translating it yields CASSQEWTASSGNTIYF.

V usage is TRBV9 and J usage is TRBJ2-5, with 11 nucleotides matching TRBD1. The CDR3 runs 15 residues. Trimming took 3 bases from V and 11 from J; bases not matched to a gene: 12. Per germline, CDR1 SGDLS and CDR2 YYNGEE. CDR3 bases: TGTGCCAGCAGCGAGAGGACAGGGGGCTCGAGTGAGCAGTACTTC. Translated: CASSERTGGSSEQYF.

The chain has TRBV5-1 and TRBJ2-7; possibly TRBD2 for D (5 bases). CDR3 length equals 14 residues. Trimming shortened V by 4 bases and J by 0 bases, and 11 bases separated the two germline ends. Germline assignment: CDR1 SGHRS and CDR2 YFSETQ. This chain's CDR3 is CASSKRVSSYEQYF. CDR3 nucleotide sequence: TGCGCCAGCAGCAAGAGGGTCAGCTCCTACGAGCAGTACTTC.

The gene calls are TRBV14 and TRBJ1-2; tentatively, D is TRBD1 (5 bases). V was shortened by 4 bases and J by 4 bases, with 16 bases between the two germline ends. The CDR3 is 15 residues long. Germline V gene lookup returns CDR1 SGHDN and CDR2 FVKESK. In DNA, the CDR3 is TGTGCCAGCAGCCCCAGCGGGGGGTTCATCTATGGCTACACCTTC. Translation: CASSPSGGFIYGYTF.

The chain links TRBV30 to TRBJ1-6; the D is unclear. The V end lost 1 base, the J end lost 7 bases, and 8 bases lay between the germline ends. The CDR3 extends over 13 amino acids. CDR1 and CDR2 from the germline V gene are GTSNPN and SVGIG (reference sequence). The CDR3 nucleotides read TGTGCCTGGAGTGAAGTGGAGAATTCACCCCTCCACTTT. Protein sequence: CAWSEVENSPLHF.

This clone was detected only a few times. J is TRBJ1-1 and V is TRBV19; D gene ambiguous. The V end lost 5 bases, the J end lost 4 bases, and 8 bases lay between the germline ends. This CDR3 has 12 residues. Germline V gene data show CDR1 as LNHDA and CDR2 as SQIVND (reference sequence). The CDR3 nucleotides read TGTGCCAGTAGTCCCAGTGCCACTGAAGCTTTCTTT. Translating it yields CASSPSATEAFF. The full variable domain, with the rest looked up from reference TRBV19 and TRBJ1-1, is DGGITQSPKYLFRKEGQNVTLSCEQNLNHDAMYWYRQDPGQGLRLIYYSQIVNDFQKGDIAEGYSVSREKKESFPLTVTSAQKNPTAFYLCASSPSATEAFFGQGTRLTVV.